The following is a T cell receptor beta chain sequence with its context. The sample is drawn from a study of blood T cell repertoires in COVID-19. Trimming removed 0 bases at V and 5 bases at J, with 17 bases between. This CDR3 spans 16 amino acids. Germline CDR1 and CDR2: SGHVS and FNYEAQ. Libraries were prepared by immunoSEQ multiplex PCR; TCRdb keeps only in-frame clonotypes and omits some of them. The sample records about 160,000 clones, roughly 85% being singletons. The clonotype was recovered from a man aged 60-69 years who had recovered from COVID-19. Input material: PBMCs or T cells enriched from blood (not recorded which). The chain employs TRBV7-6 and TRBJ2-7; weak D call: TRBD1 (6 bases). The CDR3 region is CASSLAGMGALDEQYF. CDR3 sequence (DNA): TGTGCCAGCAGCTTAGCAGGAATGGGGGCTTTAGACGAGCAGTACTTC.